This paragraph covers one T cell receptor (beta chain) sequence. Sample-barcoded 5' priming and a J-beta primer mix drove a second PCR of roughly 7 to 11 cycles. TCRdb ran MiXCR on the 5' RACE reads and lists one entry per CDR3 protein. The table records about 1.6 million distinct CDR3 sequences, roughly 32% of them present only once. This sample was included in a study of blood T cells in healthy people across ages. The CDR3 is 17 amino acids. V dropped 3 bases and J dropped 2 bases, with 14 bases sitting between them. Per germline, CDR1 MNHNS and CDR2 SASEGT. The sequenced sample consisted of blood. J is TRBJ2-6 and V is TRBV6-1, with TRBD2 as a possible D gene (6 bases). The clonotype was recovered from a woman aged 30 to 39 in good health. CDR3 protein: CASSEALGGAGANVLTF. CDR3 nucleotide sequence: TGTGCCAGCAGTGAGGCCTTGGGGGGAGCTGGGGCCAACGTCCTGACTTTC.